Below are 7 T cell receptor beta chains sequenced from a single sample in a study of early T cells in non-severe SARS-CoV-2 infection. TCRdb independently ran MiXCR on the 5' RACE reads; one entry per CDR3 protein. The sample contains about 90,000 distinct CDR3 sequences, approximately 12% of which appear only once. This specimen was whole blood, taken at baseline. Source of these receptors: an adult who was a healthcare worker with PCR-confirmed SARS-CoV-2 infection or an uninfected control (not recorded which).

This clonotype came up many times. The CDR3 reads CASSLGGYGYGYTF. The CDR3 nucleotides are TGTGCCAGCAGCTTAGGGGGGTATGGCTATGGCTACACCTTC. The chain carries TRBV13 and TRBJ1-2; no reliable D call. Germline loops: CDR1 PRHDT, CDR2 FYEKMQ (reference sequence). Trimming stripped 0 bases from V and 4 bases from J, with 9 bases between. This CDR3 comprises 14 residues.

This clonotype has more than one count but fewer than ten. The chain couples TRBV11-2 to TRBJ2-3; 7 bases fit TRBD1. V shed 4 bases and J 1 base; nucleotides not matched to a gene: 5. This CDR3 spans 15 amino acids. Per germline, CDR1 SGHAT and CDR2 FQNNGV. The chain's CDR3 is CASSSDRVRTDTQYF. CDR3 sequence (DNA): TGTGCCAGCAGCTCCGACAGGGTACGCACAGATACGCAGTATTTT.

This clonotype has a handful of counts. The rearrangement joins TRBV6-1 to TRBJ2-7; TRBD1 or TRBD2 may be the D gene (5 bases each). V lost 7 bases and J 6 bases, leaving 28 bases between the germline ends. Germline values: CDR1 MNHNS, CDR2 SASEGT. The CDR3 has 17 amino acids. This chain's CDR3 is CASNLIGVGTPPAEQYF. Written as DNA, the CDR3 is TGTGCCAGCAACCTAATCGGGGTTGGGACCCCCCCCGCCGAGCAGTACTTC.

This clonotype was counted ten times or more. The V call is TRBV3-1, the J call TRBJ1-2; D remains ambiguous. Per germline, CDR1 LGHDT and CDR2 YNNKEL (reference sequence). This CDR3 has 12 residues. Trimming took 3 bases from V and 4 from J, leaving 6 bases between them. In nucleotides, the CDR3 is TGTGCCAGCAGCCAGAGTGTCTATGGCTACACCTTC. This encodes CASSQSVYGYTF.

The chain couples TRBV28 to TRBJ1-4, with 7 bases lining up with TRBD1. The CDR3 is 14 amino acids. Germline CDR1 and CDR2: MDHEN and SYDVKM. V lost 5 bases to trimming and J lost 5 bases; unmatched junction nucleotides: 5. Written as DNA, the CDR3 is TGTGCCAGCAGTGATGGCAGGGGGAATGAAAAACTGTTTTTT. Its protein is CASSDGRGNEKLFF. Together with reference TRBV28 and TRBJ1-4, the CDR3 gives the full variable domain: DVKVTQSSRYLVKRTGEKVFLECVQDMDHENMFWYRQDPGLGLRLIYFSYDVKMKEKGDIPEGYSVSREKKERFSLILESASTNQTSMYLCASSDGRGNEKLFFGSGTQLSVL.

This clonotype was detected only a few times. This chain uses TRBV5-1 with TRBJ2-1, with 9 bases lining up with TRBD2. Germline CDR1 and CDR2: SGHRS and YFSETQ. The CDR3 extends over 16 amino acids. The J segment lost 3 bases and the V segment lost 5 bases, leaving 9 bases of the junction unmatched. The CDR3 nucleotides read TGCGCCAGCAGTTCCGGGACTAGCAATTTCTACAATGAGCAGTTCTTC. This sequence encodes CASSSGTSNFYNEQFF.

This clonotype was observed a few times. This sequence joins TRBV7-9 and TRBJ2-7, with a possible D match to TRBD2 (6 bases). The CDR3 extends over 14 amino acids. The germline gives CDR1 SEHNR, CDR2 FQNEAQ (reference sequence). V was clipped by 5 bases and J by 1 base, with 12 bases between them. CDR3 nucleotides: TGTGCCAGCAGCCGCCGGGACTCTTCCTACGAGCAGTACTTC. It translates to CASSRRDSSYEQYF.